A selection of T cell receptor beta chains follows, all from one sample in a study of blood T cell repertoires in COVID-19. Produced via immunoSEQ multiplex PCR; TCRdb's table is partial and in-frame only. The sample includes almost 250,000 clones, 85% of them seen just once. The sequencing sample was made of PBMCs or T cells enriched from blood (not recorded which). The receptor source for this set is a woman in her forties or fifties with acute COVID-19. The conserved cysteine and the conserved F or W are not part of the CDR3 here.

cdr3_aa	v_call	j_call
ASRTDTSGRDTQY	TRBV19	TRBJ2-3
ASSDQGGKTEAF	TRBV5-1	TRBJ1-1
ASSLPQVTEAF	TRBV28	TRBJ1-1
ASRPGRRSWGYT	TRBV27	TRBJ1-2
ASSRETGPTYEQY	TRBV11-3	TRBJ2-7
ASSAQGLYGYT	TRBV5-6	TRBJ1-2
ASSGQGIPNEKLF	TRBV5-4	TRBJ1-4
ASGLVRIANTEAF	TRBV12-5	TRBJ1-1
ASSLGGDSRNQPQH	TRBV7-2	TRBJ1-5
ASRASGGSPEAF	TRBV6-5	TRBJ1-1
ASSLAGQGFHGYT	TRBV7-9	TRBJ1-2
ASSLESSGNQPQH	TRBV5-6	TRBJ1-5
ASSPGQGLANYGYT	TRBV27	TRBJ1-2
ASSRSPGQMFETEAF	TRBV7-2	TRBJ1-1
ASSQSRQGGYT	TRBV3-1/TRBV3-2	TRBJ1-2
ASTSWGQPNQPQH	TRBV19	TRBJ1-5
ASSLLAGGPNEQF	TRBV7-2	TRBJ2-1
ASSPPGGGDTDTQY	TRBV7-2	TRBJ2-3
ASSFLSGYT	TRBV12-3/TRBV12-4	TRBJ1-2
ASSQDLGGAGYGYT	TRBV4-3	TRBJ1-2
ASSSGQGNSPLH	TRBV6-5	TRBJ1-6
ASSSGQRHSPLH	TRBV7-3	TRBJ1-6
ASSQGVVRDSPLH	TRBV14	TRBJ1-6
ASSPEGQGANQPQH	TRBV5-1	TRBJ1-5
ASSFNWDTRGEKLF	TRBV11-2	TRBJ1-4
ASNFRDSREKLF	TRBV6-5	TRBJ1-4
ASSLGRNQPQH	TRBV27	TRBJ1-5
ASSVLGDSPLH	TRBV2	TRBJ1-6
ASSPGTGILSYEQY	TRBV7-2	TRBJ2-7
ASSYLGDRVAKTQY	TRBV6-2/TRBV6-3	TRBJ2-5
ASSSLQGNYGYT	TRBV5-1	TRBJ1-2
AWYPGTGDSYEQY	TRBV30	TRBJ2-7
ASSVAGGANYGYT	TRBV5-4	TRBJ1-2
AVGTAPVYEQY	TRBV12-3/TRBV12-4	TRBJ2-7
AWTTSGNTIY	TRBV30	TRBJ1-3
ASSLGGAAYLEQF	TRBV7-2	TRBJ2-1
ASSSHIPYNEQF	TRBV5-1	TRBJ2-1
AWSTGQGVSYGYT	TRBV30	TRBJ1-2
ASSIVAGGTYEQY	TRBV19	TRBJ2-7
ASRGGSYEQY	TRBV18	TRBJ2-7
AIRRQGDYGYT	TRBV10-3	TRBJ1-2
ASRPGLAEYEQY	TRBV6-5	TRBJ2-7
AWSVEGANTEAF	TRBV30	TRBJ1-1
ASSSLTLPEANEKLF	TRBV5-6	TRBJ1-4
SVGSAGNTGELF	TRBV29-1	TRBJ2-2
ASSYFGRVGSGYT	TRBV6-5	TRBJ1-2
ASSAFRDNEQF	TRBV12-3/TRBV12-4	TRBJ2-1
ASSINTGSGQPQH	TRBV27	TRBJ1-5
SVDGQGTGNTIY	TRBV29-1	TRBJ1-3
ASSFLVLPGYT	TRBV12-3/TRBV12-4	TRBJ1-2
ASGGGLPNQPQH	TRBV12-5	TRBJ1-5
AGRGDVAGNTIY	TRBV21-1	TRBJ1-3
ASSPGVLYNEQF	TRBV4-2	TRBJ2-1
ASSTQDMNTEAF	TRBV18	TRBJ1-1